This passage covers 18 T cell receptor beta chains from one sample sequenced in a study of OX40 agonist ivuxolimab in advanced cancers. Produced via immunoSEQ multiplex PCR; TCRdb's table is partial and in-frame only. The sample lists approximately 56,000 clones, 85% to 90% occurring once. This specimen consisted of CD4+ or CD8+ T cells sorted from blood, obtained in a trial of the OX40 agonist ivuxolimab. Receptors were obtained from an adult with an advanced solid tumor such as melanoma, head and neck, liver or kidney cancer.

The genes are TRBV18 and TRBJ2-5; TRBD1 is a possible D gene (6 bases). The V and J ends lost 3 bases and 4 bases respectively, with 15 bases between them. The length of the CDR3 is 15 residues. Germline lookup yields CDR1 KGHSH and CDR2 LQKENI. For the CDR3, the DNA is TGTGCCAGCTCACCCTTGTCCCGACAGGTAGAGACCCAGTACTTC. Protein: CASSPLSRQVETQYF. The full variable domain, in which reference TRBV18 and TRBJ2-5 provide the parts outside the CDR3, is NAGVMQNPRHLVRRRGQEARLRCSPMKGHSHVYWYRQLPEEGLKFMVYLQKENIIDESGMPKERFSAEFPKEGPSILRIQQVVRGDSAAYFCASSPLSRQVETQYFGPGTRLLVL.

The rearrangement joins TRBV25-1 to TRBJ2-6, with 9 bases identical to TRBD1. The CDR3 has 18 residues. V lost 4 bases, J lost 0 bases, and 7 bases stayed unmatched. Germline CDR1 is MGHDK and CDR2 is SYGVNS. CDR3 nucleotide sequence: TGTGCCAGCAGTGCTGCCGGGACAGGGAGCTCTGGGGCCAACGTCCTGACTTTC. As protein: CASSAAGTGSSGANVLTF.

This clone was seen a few times. The chain recombines TRBV29-1 with TRBJ1-1, with D unresolved. The germline CDR1 and CDR2 sequences are SQVTM and ANQGSEA. This CDR3 is 14 amino acids long. Trimming stripped 3 bases from V and 1 base from J, with 12 bases between. CDR3 protein: CSVDDGGGNTEAFF. The CDR3 DNA reads TGCAGCGTTGATGATGGAGGCGGGAACACTGAAGCTTTCTTT.

The V call is TRBV2, the J call TRBJ1-1; D is unresolved. The CDR3 is made up of 13 amino acids. Looked up from germline, CDR1 is SNHLY and CDR2 is FYNNEI. Trimming took 7 bases from V and 2 from J, leaving 11 bases between them. CDR3 in amino acids: CASIASHNTEAFF. In nucleotides, the CDR3 is TGTGCCAGCATCGCGTCTCACAACACTGAAGCTTTCTTT. Together with reference TRBV2 and TRBJ1-1, the CDR3 gives the full variable domain: EPEVTQTPSHQVTQMGQEVILRCVPISNHLYFYWYRQILGQKVEFLVSFYNNEISEKSEIFDDQFSVERPDGSNFTLKIRSTKLEDSAMYFCASIASHNTEAFFGQGTRLTVV.

This chain joins TRBV27 and TRBJ1-2; TRBD1 aligns across 7 bases. The J segment lost 8 bases and the V segment lost 2 bases, leaving 8 bases of the junction unmatched. Germline V gives CDR1 MNHEY, CDR2 SMNVEV (reference sequence). The CDR3 consists of 14 residues. The CDR3 nucleotides read TGTGCCAGCAGTTTACAGAGACAGGGCCGGGGCTACACCTTC. Its translation: CASSLQRQGRGYTF.

This clone was recorded a few times. This rearrangement joins TRBV28 to TRBJ1-5; D is ambiguous. The length of the CDR3 is 12 residues. Germline CDR1 is MDHEN and CDR2 is SYDVKM. V was clipped by 6 bases and J by 4 bases, with 7 bases between them. The CDR3 DNA follows: TGTGCCAGCAGGTACGGGAATCAGCCCCAGCATTTT. Residues: CASRYGNQPQHF.

This clone was observed once. The CDR3 DNA reads TGTGCCAGCAGCGAAAGACAGGGCTACCAAGAGACCCAGTACTTC. Protein: CASSERQGYQETQYF. V and J are TRBV9 and TRBJ2-5; 7 bases map to TRBD1. The germline V gene encodes CDR1 SGDLS and CDR2 YYNGEE. The CDR3 runs 15 residues. Losses at the gene ends were 3 bases for V and 0 bases for J; bases not matched to a gene: 5.

The J gene is TRBJ1-6, the V gene TRBV14, with D maybe TRBD1 (6 bases). The CDR3 is 18 amino acids. V was cut by 1 base and J by 7 bases, with 20 bases left in between. CDR1 is SGHDN and CDR2 is FVKESK in the germline V gene. CDR3 protein: CASSQVKYTGWGNSPLHF. Written as DNA, the CDR3 is TGTGCCAGCAGCCAAGTCAAGTATACAGGGTGGGGCAATTCACCCCTCCACTTT.

The chain recombines TRBV2 with TRBJ2-1, with TRBD1 identical over 8 bases. This CDR3 has 20 amino acids. The germline gives CDR1 SNHLY, CDR2 FYNNEI. Trimming cost V 4 bases and J 1 base; bases outside gene matches: 18. Written as DNA, the CDR3 is TGTGCCAGCAGTGGGGGGAGGCAGGGGGCCTCAGGAGATTCCTACAATGAGCAGTTCTTC. This gives the protein CASSGGRQGASGDSYNEQFF.

This rearrangement joins TRBV7-2 to TRBJ1-1; D possibly corresponds to TRBD1 (6 bases). CDR3 length equals 14 residues. The V and J ends lost 5 bases and 4 bases respectively, with 14 bases between them. Per the germline V gene, CDR1 is SGHTA and CDR2 is FQGNSA. In nucleotides, the CDR3 is TGTGCCAGCAGCCCCACAGGGATCGGCACTGAAGCTTTCTTT. The encoded protein is CASSPTGIGTEAFF.

This clone was counted between two and nine times. This rearrangement joins TRBV2 to TRBJ2-2; 7 bases are shared with TRBD1. This CDR3 has 14 amino acids. Germline V CDR1 and CDR2: SNHLY, FYNNEI. V lost 6 bases, J lost 3 bases, and 4 bases stayed unmatched. The CDR3 DNA is TGTGCCAGCAGGCAAGACAGGGACACCGGGGAGCTGTTTTTT. Translating it yields CASRQDRDTGELFF.

The chain uses TRBV5-8 and TRBJ2-7; 8 nucleotides agree with TRBD1. The germline V gene has CDR1 SGHTS and CDR2 YDEGEE. This CDR3 spans 13 amino acids. Unmatched junction bases numbered 5, after V lost 4 bases and J lost 5 bases. The CDR3 nucleotides read TGTGCCAGCAGCCCAGTGGACAGGGACGAGCAGTACGTC. Encoded protein: CASSPVDRDEQYV.

This chain links TRBV28 with TRBJ2-1; the D gene is possibly TRBD2 (6 bases). Trimming cost V 6 bases and J 3 bases, with 21 bases left between them. In germline, CDR1 is MDHEN, CDR2 SYDVKM. CDR3 length: 17 amino acids. CDR3 in DNA: TGTGCCAGCAGGCCCAAGGTCGGAGGGGAACGCTACAATGAGCAGTTCTTC. Protein product: CASRPKVGGERYNEQFF.

This sequence joins TRBV6-5 and TRBJ2-2, with unresolved D. V shed 2 bases and J shed 0 bases, with 4 bases lying between them. The CDR3 runs to 14 residues. From germline, CDR1 is MNHEY and CDR2 SVGAGI. In DNA form, the CDR3 reads TGTGCCAGCAGTTACGATGCGAACACCGGGGAGCTGTTTTTT. It encodes CASSYDANTGELFF.

This chain joins TRBV10-1 and TRBJ2-7; no firm D call. Germline V gene lookup returns CDR1 WNHNN and CDR2 SYGVQD (reference sequence). V was cut by 6 bases and J by 6 bases, with 9 bases left in between. This CDR3 region has 11 residues. The CDR3 coding sequence is TGCGCCAGCAGCTCGACGGGCGAGCAGTACTTC. It is translated as CASSSTGEQYF.

By sample fraction, this clone is medium-sized. The chain has TRBV10-1 and TRBJ2-7; possibly TRBD2 for D (6 bases). Germline CDR1 WNHNN, CDR2 SYGVQD (reference sequence). V lost 6 bases to trimming and J lost 6 bases, with 12 bases between them. The CDR3 length is 12 residues. The CDR3 DNA is TGCGCCAGCAGCCGGGGGTCAGCCGAGCAGTACTTC. It is translated as CASSRGSAEQYF.

The gene calls are TRBV4-2 and TRBJ2-1, with 10 positions matching TRBD2. V was clipped by 4 bases and J by 8 bases; unmatched bases: 8. The CDR3 loop spans 15 amino acids. Germline CDR1 reads LGHNA; CDR2 reads YNFKEQ. CDR3 coding DNA: TGTGCCAGCAGCCCTTCTAGCGGGAGTCGTGATGAGCAGTTCTTC. It encodes CASSPSSGSRDEQFF.

V is TRBV19 and J is TRBJ2-3; TRBD2 matches 8 bases. Germline lookup yields CDR1 LNHDA and CDR2 SQIVND (reference sequence). The CDR3 is 17 amino acids. Losses at the gene ends were 5 bases for V and 1 base for J; bases not matched to a gene: 11. The CDR3 loop is CASSSGGSGIGTDTQYF. The CDR3 DNA reads as TGTGCCAGTAGTTCCGGGGGTAGCGGGATCGGCACAGATACGCAGTATTTT.